This T cell receptor (beta chain) emerged from a study of response to subunit inactivated influenza vaccine. General study points: After each seasonal influenza vaccination, few new T cells are recruited, the authors suggested.

After removal of 2 bases from V and 1 base from J, the junction contained 3 bases not matched to a gene. Germline V gene lookup returns CDR1 LNHNV and CDR2 YYDKDF (reference sequence). This CDR3 has 17 residues. On this clonotype itself: Its antigen is still unknown.

TCRdb passed the RT-PCR reads through MiXCR, listing each CDR3 protein once. The table has more than 600,000 distinct CDR3 sequences, less than 20% seen once; the top ten hold roughly a tenth. The chain combines TRBV15 with TRBJ2-3; 13 bases line up with TRBD2. The sample was PBMCs from blood, taken 5 days after vaccination. This TCR derives from a man aged 45-60 years who received an inactivated influenza vaccine. CDR3 residues: CATSRHGLAGGTDTQYF. In DNA form, the CDR3 reads TGTGCCACCAGCAGACACGGACTAGCGGGAGGCACAGATACGCAGTATTTT.